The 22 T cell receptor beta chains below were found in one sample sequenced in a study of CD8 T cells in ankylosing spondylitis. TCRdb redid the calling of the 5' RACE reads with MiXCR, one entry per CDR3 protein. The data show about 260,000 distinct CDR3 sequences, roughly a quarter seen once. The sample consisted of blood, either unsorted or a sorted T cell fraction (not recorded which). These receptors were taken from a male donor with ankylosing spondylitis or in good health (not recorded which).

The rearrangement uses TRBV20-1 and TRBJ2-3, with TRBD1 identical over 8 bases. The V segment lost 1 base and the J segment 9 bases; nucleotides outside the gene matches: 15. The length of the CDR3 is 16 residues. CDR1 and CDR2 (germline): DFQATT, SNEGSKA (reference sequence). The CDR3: CSARAPGTGSGGTQYF. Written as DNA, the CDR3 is TGCAGTGCTAGAGCGCCGGGGACAGGATCTGGAGGGACGCAGTATTTT.

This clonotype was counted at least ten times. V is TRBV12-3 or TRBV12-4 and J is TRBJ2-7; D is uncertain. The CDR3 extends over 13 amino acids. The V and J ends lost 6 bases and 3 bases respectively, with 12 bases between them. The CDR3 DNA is TGTGCCAGCAGGGGGTATGGAAGCTACGAGCAGTACTTC. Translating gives CASRGYGSYEQYF.

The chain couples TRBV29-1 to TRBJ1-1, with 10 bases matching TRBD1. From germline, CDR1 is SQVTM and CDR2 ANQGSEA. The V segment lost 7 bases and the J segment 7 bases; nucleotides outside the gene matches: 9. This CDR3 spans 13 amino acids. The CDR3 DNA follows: TGCAGCGCCAAGACAGGGGGCGAAGGTGAAGCTTTCTTT. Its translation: CSAKTGGEGEAFF.

This CDR3 is CASYSGGYNEQFF. CDR3 nucleotide sequence: TGTGCCAGCTATAGCGGGGGCTACAATGAGCAGTTCTTC. The chain joins TRBV2 to TRBJ2-1; 9 bases line up with TRBD2. J was trimmed by 3 bases and V by 8 bases; bases with no gene match: 2. CDR3 size: 13 residues. The germline V gene has CDR1 SNHLY and CDR2 FYNNEI.

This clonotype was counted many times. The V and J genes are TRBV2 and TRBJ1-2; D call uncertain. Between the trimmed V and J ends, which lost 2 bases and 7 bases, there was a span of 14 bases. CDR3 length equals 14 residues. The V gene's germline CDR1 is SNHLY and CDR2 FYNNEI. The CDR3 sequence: CASSERVKSGGYTF. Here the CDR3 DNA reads TGTGCCAGCAGTGAACGCGTGAAGAGTGGTGGCTACACCTTC.

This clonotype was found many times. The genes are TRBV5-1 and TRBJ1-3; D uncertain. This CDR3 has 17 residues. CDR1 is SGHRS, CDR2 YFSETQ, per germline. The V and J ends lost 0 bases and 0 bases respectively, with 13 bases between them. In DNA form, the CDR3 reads TGCGCCAGCAGCTTGGATCTTGTCGCGAGCTCTGGAAACACCATATATTTT. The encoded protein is CASSLDLVASSGNTIYF.

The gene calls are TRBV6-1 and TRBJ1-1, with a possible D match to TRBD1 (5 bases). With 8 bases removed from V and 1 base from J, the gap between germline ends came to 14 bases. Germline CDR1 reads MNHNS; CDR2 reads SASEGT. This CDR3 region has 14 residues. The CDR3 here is CASGPRDSNTEAFF. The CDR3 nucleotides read TGTGCCAGCGGTCCTAGGGACTCGAACACTGAAGCTTTCTTT.

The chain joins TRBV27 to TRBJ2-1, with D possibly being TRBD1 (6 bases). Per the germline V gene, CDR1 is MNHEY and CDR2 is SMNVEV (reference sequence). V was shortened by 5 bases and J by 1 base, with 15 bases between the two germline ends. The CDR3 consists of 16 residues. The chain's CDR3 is CASSPQGIGSYNEQFF. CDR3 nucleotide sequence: TGTGCCAGCAGTCCTCAGGGGATTGGGTCCTACAATGAGCAGTTCTTC.

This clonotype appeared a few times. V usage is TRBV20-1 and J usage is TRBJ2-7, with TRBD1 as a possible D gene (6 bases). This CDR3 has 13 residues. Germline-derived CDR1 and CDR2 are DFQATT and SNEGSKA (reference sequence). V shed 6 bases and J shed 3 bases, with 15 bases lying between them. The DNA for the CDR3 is TGCAGTGCAACCGGGACAACCAACTACGAGCAGTACTTC. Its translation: CSATGTTNYEQYF.

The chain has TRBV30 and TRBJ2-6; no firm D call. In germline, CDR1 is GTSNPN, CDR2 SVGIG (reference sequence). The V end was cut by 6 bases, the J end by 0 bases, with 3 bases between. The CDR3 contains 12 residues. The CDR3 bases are TGTGCCTGTCACTCTGGGGCCAACGTCCTGACTTTC. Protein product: CACHSGANVLTF.

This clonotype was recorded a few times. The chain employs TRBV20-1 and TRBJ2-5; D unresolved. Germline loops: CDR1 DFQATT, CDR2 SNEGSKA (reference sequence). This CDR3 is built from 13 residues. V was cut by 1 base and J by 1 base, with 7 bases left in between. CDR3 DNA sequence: TGCAGTGCTAGAGCGGTTATCCAAGAGACCCAGTACTTC. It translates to CSARAVIQETQYF.

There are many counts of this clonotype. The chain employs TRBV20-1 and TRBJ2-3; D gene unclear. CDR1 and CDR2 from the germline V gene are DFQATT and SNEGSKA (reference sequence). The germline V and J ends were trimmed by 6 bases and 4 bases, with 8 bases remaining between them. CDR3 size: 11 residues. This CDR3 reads CSARSPDTQYF. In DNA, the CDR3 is TGCAGTGCCAGGAGCCCAGATACGCAGTATTTT.

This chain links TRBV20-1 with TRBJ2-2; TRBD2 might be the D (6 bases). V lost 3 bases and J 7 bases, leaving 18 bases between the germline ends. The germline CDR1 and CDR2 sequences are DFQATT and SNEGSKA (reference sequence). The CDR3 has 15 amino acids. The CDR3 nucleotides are TGCAGTGCTAGTGCGGCGGGGTACAGTGGCGGGGAGCTGTTTTTT. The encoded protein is CSASAAGYSGGELFF.

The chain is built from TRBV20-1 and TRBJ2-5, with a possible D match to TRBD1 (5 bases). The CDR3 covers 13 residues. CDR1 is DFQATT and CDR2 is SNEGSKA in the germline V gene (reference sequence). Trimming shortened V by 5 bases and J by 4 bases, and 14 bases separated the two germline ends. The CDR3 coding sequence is TGCAGTGCTGTCAGGGTGTCGGGAGAGACCCAGTACTTC. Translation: CSAVRVSGETQYF.

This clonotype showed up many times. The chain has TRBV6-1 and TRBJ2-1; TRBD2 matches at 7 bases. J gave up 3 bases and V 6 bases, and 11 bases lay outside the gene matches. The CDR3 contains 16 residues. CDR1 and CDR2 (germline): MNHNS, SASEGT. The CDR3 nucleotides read TGTGCCAGCAGAGGGCTTCTAGCGGACCTCTACAATGAGCAGTTCTTC. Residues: CASRGLLADLYNEQFF.

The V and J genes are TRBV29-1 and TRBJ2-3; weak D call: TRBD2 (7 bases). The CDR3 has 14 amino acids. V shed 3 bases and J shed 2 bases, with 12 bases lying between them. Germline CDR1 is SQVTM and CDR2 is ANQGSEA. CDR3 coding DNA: TGCAGCGTTGAGAGGGGGGGGCCCACAGATACGCAGTATTTT. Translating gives CSVERGGPTDTQYF.

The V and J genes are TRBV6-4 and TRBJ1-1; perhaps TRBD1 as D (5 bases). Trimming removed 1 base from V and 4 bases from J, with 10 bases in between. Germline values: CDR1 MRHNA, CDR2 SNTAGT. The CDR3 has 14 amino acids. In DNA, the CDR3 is TGTGCCAGCAGTGACTTTAGGGGTAGCACTGAAGCTTTCTTT. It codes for CASSDFRGSTEAFF.

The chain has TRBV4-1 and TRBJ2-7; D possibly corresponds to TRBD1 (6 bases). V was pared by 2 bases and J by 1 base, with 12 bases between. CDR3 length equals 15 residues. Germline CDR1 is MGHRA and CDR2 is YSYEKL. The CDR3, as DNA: TGCGCCAGCAGCCAAATGCCGGGACAATCCTACGAGCAGTACTTC. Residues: CASSQMPGQSYEQYF.

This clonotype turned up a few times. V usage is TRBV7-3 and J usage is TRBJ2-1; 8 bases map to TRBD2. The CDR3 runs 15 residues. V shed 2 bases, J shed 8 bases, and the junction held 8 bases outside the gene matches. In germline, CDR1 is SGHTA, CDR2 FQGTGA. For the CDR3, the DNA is TGTGCCAGCAGCTTATTGCCGGGGGGGAAGGATGAGCAGTTCTTC. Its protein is CASSLLPGGKDEQFF.

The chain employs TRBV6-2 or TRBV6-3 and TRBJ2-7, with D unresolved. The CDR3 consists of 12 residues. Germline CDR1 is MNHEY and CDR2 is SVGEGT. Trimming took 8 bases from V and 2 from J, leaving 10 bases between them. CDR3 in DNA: TGTGCCAGCGGACGCGGACCCTACGAGCAGTACTTC. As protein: CASGRGPYEQYF.

The CDR3 nucleotides read TGTGCCAGCAGCGAGGGACAGGGAAATTCACCCCTCCACTTT. This sequence encodes CASSEGQGNSPLHF. The V call is TRBV21-1, the J call TRBJ1-6; no DNA check was done on the table's D call, TRBD1. TRBV21-1 corresponds to a pseudogene. The CDR3 length is 14 residues.

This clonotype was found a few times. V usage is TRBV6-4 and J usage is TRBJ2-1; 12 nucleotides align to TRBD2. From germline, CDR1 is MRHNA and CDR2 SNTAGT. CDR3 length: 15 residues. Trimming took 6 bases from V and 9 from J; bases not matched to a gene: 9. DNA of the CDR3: TGTGCCAGCAGCATTCTAGCGGGGGGGCGAAGTGAGCAGTTCTTC. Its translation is CASSILAGGRSEQFF.